This T cell receptor (beta chain) was observed in a study of T cell responses to AZD1222 COVID-19 vaccine. Comments on this clone: The antigen remains unidentified.

V was pared by 4 bases and J by 0 bases, with 10 bases between. Germline V CDR1 and CDR2: MNHEY, SMNVEV (reference sequence). This CDR3 region has 14 residues. Pooled in the analysis were second doses at about 4 or about 12 weeks. Regarding the study as a whole: It was only five to seven AZD1222 recipients who were seropositive at baseline. Of spike-specific TCRs, nearly half reportedly target regions left unmutated in variants. Females made up more of the donors, who were largely white British, and clonal diversity may have come out too low.

Assay used: immunoSEQ multiplex PCR; TCRdb lists only in-frame clones, some missing. Counted here are about 120,000 clones, approximately 90% occurring once; the ten biggest clones make up approximately 1.1%. The sample consisted of peripheral blood, taken 28 days after the second AZD1222 dose. This chain connects TRBV27 to TRBJ2-7, with D perhaps given as TRBD1 or TRBD2 (5 bases each). This clonotype originated in an adult who received the AZD1222 COVID-19 vaccine. As DNA, the CDR3 is TGTGCCAGCAGTTACTTTGGGGGCTCCTACGAGCAGTACTTC. Translated: CASSYFGGSYEQYF.